This T cell receptor (beta chain) was retrieved from a study of CD8 T cells in Susac syndrome. The CDR3 has 15 residues. The germline CDR1 and CDR2 sequences are LNHNV and YYDKDF (reference sequence). J gave up 0 bases and V 5 bases, and 4 bases lay outside the gene matches. Sequencing of TCR beta was performed on blood CD8+ and CD4+ T cells. Healthy donors formed controls matched for age and sex. TEMRA cells were FACS-enriched, unlike CD8+ and CD4+ T cells, which were negatively isolated. This clonotype was seen just once. RNA totalling about 0.45 to 1 ug underwent reverse transcription with random hexamers. Coverage of TCR beta CDR3 amplification by immunoSEQ multiplex PCR extended to 54 Vbeta and 13 Jbeta. TCRdb re-analysed the immunoSEQ multiplex PCR reads in MiXCR, keeping a single row per CDR3 protein. The sample has 15,000 to 20,000 distinct CDR3 sequences, 85% to 95% seen once.

The source material was CD8+ T cells from PBMCs. This rearrangement joins TRBV15 to TRBJ2-1; 7 bases map to TRBD2. The receptor was derived from a human donor in good health. The chain's CDR3 is CATSSRGSSYNEQFF. The CDR3 coding sequence is TGTGCCACCAGCTCGCGGGGGAGCTCCTACAATGAGCAGTTCTTC. Using reference TRBV15 and TRBJ2-1 for the parts outside the CDR3, the full variable domain is DAMVIQNPRYQVTQFGKPVTLSCSQTLNHNVMYWYQQKSSQAPKLLFHYYDKDFNNEADTPDNFQSRRPNTSFCFLDIRSPGLGDTAMYLCATSSRGSSYNEQFFGPGTRLTVL.